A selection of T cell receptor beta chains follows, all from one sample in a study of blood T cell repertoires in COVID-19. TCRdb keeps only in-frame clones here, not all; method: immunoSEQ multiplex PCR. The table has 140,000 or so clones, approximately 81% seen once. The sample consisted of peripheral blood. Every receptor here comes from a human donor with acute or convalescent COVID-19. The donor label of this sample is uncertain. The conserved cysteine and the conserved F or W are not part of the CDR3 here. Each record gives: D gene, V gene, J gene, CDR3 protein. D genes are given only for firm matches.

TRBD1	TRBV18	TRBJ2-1	ASSPPTGTTYNEQF
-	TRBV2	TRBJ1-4	ASKVGGEKLF
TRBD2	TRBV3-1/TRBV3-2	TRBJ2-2	ASRLAGGYTGELF
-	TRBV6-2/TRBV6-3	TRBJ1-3	ASSDGHSGNTIY
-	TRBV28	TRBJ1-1	AAGVGNDAEAF
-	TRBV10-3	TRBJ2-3	AISVTDTQY
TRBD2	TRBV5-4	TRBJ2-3	ASSLGAGEVDTQY
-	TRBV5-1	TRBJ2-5	ASSLQGGETQY
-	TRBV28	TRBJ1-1	ASSFRMNTEAF
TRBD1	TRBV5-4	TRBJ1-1	ASSNPGQGVVTEAF
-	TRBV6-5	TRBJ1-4	ASSLIHWGEKLF
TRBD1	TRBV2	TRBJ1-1	ASGRQGTMNTEAF
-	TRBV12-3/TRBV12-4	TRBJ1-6	ASIRGNSPLH
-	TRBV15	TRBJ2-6	ATSRDRSGANVLT
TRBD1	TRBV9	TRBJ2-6	ASSATGLGANVLT
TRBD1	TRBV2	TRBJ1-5	ASSYQTGGNNQPQH
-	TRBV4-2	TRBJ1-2	ASSQSPSESYGYT
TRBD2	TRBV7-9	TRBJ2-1	ASRPTSGGPKSNEQF
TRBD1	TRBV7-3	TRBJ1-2	ASSSTGTGLPGYT
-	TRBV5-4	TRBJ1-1	ASSSGSQTVNTEAF
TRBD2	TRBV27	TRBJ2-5	ASSLSGTIETQY
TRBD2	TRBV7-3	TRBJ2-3	ASSLRLAGGSDTQY
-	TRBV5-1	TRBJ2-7	ASSAYLQGYEQY
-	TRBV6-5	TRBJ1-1	ASSYSFSAGNTEAF
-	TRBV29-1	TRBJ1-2	SVSPGDYGYT
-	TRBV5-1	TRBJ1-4	ASSPGVRTDNEKLF
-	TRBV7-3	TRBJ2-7	ASSLGPAQTYEQY
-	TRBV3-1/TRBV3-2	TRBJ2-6	ASSLGGSDVLT
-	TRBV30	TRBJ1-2	AWSRLTNYGYT
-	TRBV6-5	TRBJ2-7	ASSPRGGGSYEQY
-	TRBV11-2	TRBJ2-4	ASSWPGSTNIQY
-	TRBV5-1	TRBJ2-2	ASSADSFTGELF
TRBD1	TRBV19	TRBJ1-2	ASSDRANGYT
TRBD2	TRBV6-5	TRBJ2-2	AIVDGGSRELF
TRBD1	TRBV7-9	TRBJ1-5	ASSPDRGDQPQH
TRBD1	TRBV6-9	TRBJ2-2	ASSYTYRGGTGELF
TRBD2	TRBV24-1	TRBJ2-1	ATSDFSSGTTLNEQF
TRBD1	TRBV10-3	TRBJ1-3	AIRRQGGIAGNTIY
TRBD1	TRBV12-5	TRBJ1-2	ASGLVTDGTVYGYT
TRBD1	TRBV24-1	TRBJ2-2	ATSSTGTDPWELF
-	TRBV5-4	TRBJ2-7	ASRPGGPGRGEY
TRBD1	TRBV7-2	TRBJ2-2	ASSQDRVANTGELF
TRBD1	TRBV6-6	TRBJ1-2	ASSFGQGNYGYT
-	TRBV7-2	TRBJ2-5	ASSQKETQY
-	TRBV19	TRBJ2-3	ASSIEGRGADTQY
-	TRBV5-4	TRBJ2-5	ASSWSYQQETQY
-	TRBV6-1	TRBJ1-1	ASSEALVWGLMNTEAF
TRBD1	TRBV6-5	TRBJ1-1	ASRQSGQGKAF
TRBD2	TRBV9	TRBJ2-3	ASSVGPGGYSTDTQY
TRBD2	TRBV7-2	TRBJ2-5	ASSVTSGSQETQY